The rows below give T cell receptor beta chains drawn from one sample of a study of blood T cell repertoires in COVID-19. Produced via immunoSEQ multiplex PCR; TCRdb's table is partial and in-frame only. The table shows under 250,000 clones, with around 90% occurring only once. Source material: peripheral blood. These receptors were obtained from a woman aged 70-85 years with active or convalescent COVID-19. CDR3s include the opening cysteine and the closing phenylalanine or tryptophan. Each record gives: J gene, D gene, CDR3 length, V gene, clone size, CDR3 protein, CDR3 DNA. The D gene is left open where the match is weak. Expanded clones are given a class, and other clones once, few, many or no size at all.

TRBJ1-3,NA,14,TRBV2,NA,CASSLTPSGNTIYF,TGTGCCAGCAGCCTCACACCCTCTGGAAACACCATATATTTT
TRBJ1-5,NA,17,TRBV19,NA,CASSSRSSLLGGQPQHF,TGTGCCAGTAGTTCTCGGTCGTCTCTTCTTGGCGGTCAGCCCCAGCATTTT
TRBJ2-1,NA,20,TRBV27,NA,CASKGLGLTKVRSSYNEQFF,TGTGCCAGCAAAGGACTGGGACTGACGAAGGTTCGGAGCTCCTACAATGAGCAGTTCTTC
TRBJ1-6,NA,14,TRBV6-5,NA,CASSSGSYNSPLHF,TGTGCCAGCAGTTCGGGCTCCTATAATTCACCCCTCCACTTT
TRBJ2-7,TRBD1,15,TRBV2,NA,CASRLDRVTSYEQYF,TGTGCCAGCAGATTGGACAGGGTGACGTCCTACGAGCAGTACTTC
TRBJ2-7,NA,14,TRBV4-3,NA,CASSQVVGPYEQYF,TGCGCCAGCAGCCAAGTAGTGGGCCCCTACGAGCAGTACTTC
TRBJ1-1,NA,13,TRBV19,NA,CASSGGVATEAFF,TGTGCCAGTAGTGGAGGGGTTGCCACTGAAGCTTTCTTT
TRBJ2-3,TRBD2,15,TRBV6-6,NA,CASSYTSGGTDTQYF,TGTGCCAGCAGCTATACTAGCGGGGGAACAGATACGCAGTATTTT
TRBJ1-4,NA,13,TRBV12-3/TRBV12-4,NA,CASSPRPSEKLFF,TGTGCCAGCAGTCCTCGTCCGTCGGAAAAACTGTTTTTT
TRBJ1-2,NA,13,TRBV18,NA,CASSRTGGSGYTF,TGTGCCAGCTCACGTACAGGCGGGAGTGGCTACACCTTC
TRBJ1-2,NA,13,TRBV5-6,NA,CASSLGSYYGYTF,TGTGCCAGCAGCTTGGGGAGCTACTATGGCTACACCTTC
TRBJ2-7,TRBD1,15,TRBV7-2,NA,CASSYSGQALFEQYF,TGTGCCAGCAGCTATTCCGGACAGGCACTGTTCGAGCAGTACTTC
TRBJ1-5,TRBD1,17,TRBV6-2/TRBV6-3,NA,CASSYSQGADGNQPQHF,TGTGCCAGCAGTTATAGTCAGGGGGCTGATGGCAATCAGCCCCAGCATTTT
TRBJ2-3,NA,16,TRBV3-1/TRBV3-2,NA,CASSPEEGARSVGQYF,TGTGCCAGCAGCCCAGAGGAGGGGGCCCGCTCGGTAGGGCAGTATTTT
TRBJ1-5,NA,13,TRBV7-2,NA,CASSGQSNQPQHF,TGTGCCAGCAGCGGACAGAGCAATCAGCCCCAGCATTTT
TRBJ2-7,TRBD2,15,TRBV29-1,NA,CSVEVAGGSTGEQYF,TGCAGCGTTGAGGTAGCGGGGGGATCAACGGGCGAGCAGTACTTC
TRBJ1-4,TRBD1,16,TRBV4-3,NA,CASSQTPGQTNEKLFF,TGCGCCAGCAGCCAAACTCCGGGACAGACTAATGAAAAACTGTTTTTT
TRBJ1-1,TRBD1,14,TRBV9,once,CASSPGQANTEAFF,TGTGCCAGCAGCCCGGGACAGGCGAACACTGAAGCTTTCTTT
TRBJ2-3,NA,14,TRBV7-3,NA,CASSVGTRRDTQYF,TGTGCCAGCAGCGTCGGGACAAGGAGAGATACGCAGTATTTT
TRBJ1-3,NA,15,TRBV4-3,NA,CASSQEMSSGNTIYF,TGCGCCAGCAGCCAAGAGATGAGCTCTGGAAACACCATATATTTT
TRBJ1-6,NA,16,TRBV10-3,NA,CAITPQGGDPNSPLHF,TGTGCCATCACTCCCCAAGGGGGGGACCCAAATTCACCCCTCCACTTT
TRBJ2-1,TRBD1,14,TRBV19,NA,CASYGTGNYNEQFF,TGTGCCAGTTATGGGACAGGAAATTACAATGAGCAGTTCTTC
TRBJ1-1,NA,13,TRBV6-5,NA,CASGYRQDTEAFF,TGTGCCAGCGGCTACCGACAGGACACTGAAGCTTTCTTT
TRBJ1-1,NA,15,TRBV6-6,NA,CASSLSRQSNTEAFF,TGTGCCAGCAGCCTCTCACGACAGTCGAACACTGAAGCTTTCTTT
TRBJ2-7,TRBD2,14,TRBV18,NA,CASSGTSGAYEQYF,TGTGCCAGCTCCGGGACTAGCGGGGCTTACGAGCAGTACTTC
TRBJ1-5,NA,16,TRBV18,NA,CASSPRRDYGNQPQHF,TGTGCCAGCTCACCGCGAAGGGACTATGGCAATCAGCCCCAGCATTTT
TRBJ1-4,TRBD1,16,TRBV13,NA,CASSLYGTGRGEKLFF,TGTGCCAGCAGCTTATATGGGACAGGACGGGGCGAAAAACTGTTTTTT
TRBJ2-2,TRBD1,15,TRBV10-1,once,CASSLGQGNTGELFF,TGCGCCAGCTCTCTGGGACAGGGGAATACCGGGGAGCTGTTTTTT
TRBJ1-3,NA,12,TRBV4-3,once,CASSQAGDTIYF,TGCGCCAGCAGCCAAGCGGGGGACACCATATATTTT
TRBJ2-7,NA,11,TRBV6-2/TRBV6-3,NA,CASSLPNEQYF,TGTGCCAGCAGTCTACCCAACGAGCAGTACTTC
TRBJ1-3,NA,14,TRBV19,NA,CASSKRQGGNTIYF,TGTGCCAGTAGTAAGAGGCAGGGCGGAAACACCATATATTTT
TRBJ2-5,NA,13,TRBV28,NA,CASQEQGRETQYF,TGTGCCAGCCAGGAACAGGGAAGGGAGACCCAGTACTTC
TRBJ1-1,NA,13,TRBV27,NA,CASSFGPFLEAFF,TGTGCCAGCAGTTTTGGGCCGTTCCTTGAAGCTTTCTTT
TRBJ1-5,NA,14,TRBV2,NA,CASSGFSGNQPQHF,TGTGCCAGCAGTGGTTTCTCGGGCAATCAGCCCCAGCATTTT
TRBJ1-4,TRBD1,12,TRBV6-6,NA,CAKDRGSQKLFF,TGTGCCAAAGACAGGGGCAGTCAAAAACTGTTTTTT
TRBJ2-1,TRBD2,14,TRBV5-1,NA,CASSLGLAGGRQFF,TGCGCCAGCAGCTTGGGACTAGCGGGGGGTCGGCAGTTCTTC
TRBJ2-7,NA,15,TRBV6-5,NA,CASGRQSGLAYEQYF,TGTGCCAGTGGAAGACAGTCTGGATTGGCCTACGAGCAGTACTTC
TRBJ2-7,NA,13,TRBV12-3/TRBV12-4,NA,CASSHWSSYEQYF,TGTGCCAGCAGCCACTGGAGCTCCTACGAGCAGTACTTC
TRBJ2-5,TRBD2,17,TRBV4-3,NA,CASSQDLGSGGARTQYF,TGCGCCAGCAGCCAAGATCTTGGTAGCGGGGGGGCCCGGACCCAGTACTTC
TRBJ1-2,NA,12,TRBV28,NA,CASMTANYGYTF,TGTGCCAGCATGACAGCTAACTATGGCTACACCTTC
TRBJ2-2,NA,18,TRBV13,NA,CASTRSVFRGASTGELFF,TGTGCCAGCACCCGTTCTGTTTTCCGGGGAGCGAGTACCGGGGAGCTGTTTTTT
TRBJ2-2,NA,16,TRBV6-1,NA,CASSESTPGVPGELFF,TGTGCCAGCAGTGAATCCACCCCGGGGGTACCCGGGGAGCTGTTTTTT
TRBJ2-1,TRBD1,14,TRBV27,NA,CAAGRDRGGNEQFF,TGTGCCGCAGGGCGGGACAGGGGTGGAAATGAGCAGTTCTTC
TRBJ1-6,TRBD1,16,TRBV6-6,NA,CASSPDSTGGSSPLHF,TGTGCCAGCAGTCCAGACAGTACAGGGGGGTCCTCACCCCTCCACTTT
TRBJ1-1,TRBD1,16,TRBV7-8,NA,CASSLTPGQGRTEAFF,TGTGCCAGCAGCTTAACCCCGGGACAGGGGAGAACTGAAGCTTTCTTT
TRBJ1-1,NA,17,TRBV5-1,NA,CASSPGGSGRGNTEAFF,TGCGCCAGCAGCCCCGGTGGGTCTGGGCGGGGGAACACTGAAGCTTTCTTT